One sample yielded the 21 T cell receptor beta chains listed below, sequenced in a study of shared clonotypes between healthy human individuals. Libraries were prepared by immunoSEQ multiplex PCR; TCRdb keeps only in-frame clonotypes and omits some of them. The sample has millions of clones, roughly 95% seen once. Sequencing input: naive CD4+ T cells sorted from blood. Subset of the sample: CD45RA+ positively selected. The receptor set was obtained from a man aged 18 to 30 in good health.

The chain's CDR3 is CATGQAEADTQYF. The DNA of the CDR3 is TGCGCGACCGGGCAAGCAGAAGCAGATACGCAGTATTTT. This chain uses TRBV5-1 with TRBJ2-3, with D hard to call. This CDR3 region has 13 residues. Germline CDR1 is SGHRS and CDR2 is YFSETQ.

A single count supports this clone. This chain joins TRBV7-3 and TRBJ2-3; D gene unclear. Germline V CDR1 and CDR2: SGHTA, FQGTGA. V dropped 5 bases and J dropped 2 bases, with 14 bases sitting between them. The CDR3 consists of 15 residues. For the CDR3, the DNA is TGTGCCAGCAGCCCTCTCGGCCAGGTCACAGATACGCAGTATTTT. Its translation: CASSPLGQVTDTQYF.

This rearrangement joins TRBV30 to TRBJ1-2, with TRBD1 identical over 7 bases. Germline V gene sequence: CDR1 GTSNPN, CDR2 SVGIG (reference sequence). Trimming took 0 bases from V and 8 from J; bases not matched to a gene: 9. The CDR3 spans 14 residues. In DNA form, the CDR3 reads TGTGCCTGGAGTGTAAGCGACAGGGTACGCGGCTACACCTTC. Amino acid sequence: CAWSVSDRVRGYTF.

The chain joins TRBV7-9 to TRBJ1-2, with unresolved D. CDR3 length equals 15 residues. Germline V lookup: CDR1 SEHNR, CDR2 FQNEAQ (reference sequence). Trimming cost V 1 base and J 5 bases, with 14 bases left between them. The CDR3 DNA follows: TGTGCCAGCAGCTTAGAAACCCGGGCCCATTATGGCTACACCTTC. Amino acids: CASSLETRAHYGYTF.

V gene TRBV11-3 combines with J gene TRBJ2-1; D perhaps matches TRBD1 (5 bases). Per the germline V gene, CDR1 is SGHNT and CDR2 is YENEEA. Trimming pared 5 bases from V and 12 bases from J, leaving 20 bases between. CDR3 size: 14 residues. The CDR3 is CASSNIDSGKPQFF. CDR3 DNA: TGTGCCAGCAGCAACATCGACAGTGGGAAGCCGCAGTTCTTC.

The gene calls are TRBV5-1 and TRBJ2-2, with D unresolved. Germline V gene sequence: CDR1 SGHRS, CDR2 YFSETQ. This CDR3 is 14 amino acids long. The CDR3 DNA reads as TGCGCAAGTAAACAGCAGGCTAACACCGGGGAGCTGTTTTTT. This codes for CASKQQANTGELFF.

The chain uses TRBV10-3 and TRBJ1-1; D possibly corresponds to TRBD1 (5 bases). This CDR3 contains 13 residues. The V gene lost 10 bases and the J gene lost 0 bases, with 12 bases spanning the gap. Germline CDR1 ENHRY, CDR2 SYGVKD. CDR3 nucleotides: TGTGCCAGATCACAGGACATGAACACTGAAGCTTTCTTT. Translated: CARSQDMNTEAFF.

The gene calls are TRBV5-1 and TRBJ1-6; 8 bases line up with TRBD1. Germline V gene data show CDR1 as SGHRS and CDR2 as YFSETQ. The CDR3 is 17 residues long. V was pared by 2 bases and J by 5 bases, with 9 bases of the junction left unmatched. The CDR3, as DNA: TGCGCCAGCAGCTTTGGGACAGGAAGGACTGATAATTCACCCCTCCACTTT. This sequence encodes CASSFGTGRTDNSPLHF.

The rearrangement uses TRBV7-9 and TRBJ2-2; D uncertain. Germline assignment: CDR1 SEHNR and CDR2 FQNEAQ (reference sequence). The CDR3 is made up of 15 amino acids. The V and J ends lost 3 bases and 4 bases respectively, with 12 bases between them. The CDR3 region has the DNA TGTGCCAGCAGCTTGAGTTCGGTTCCCACCGGGGAGCTGTTTTTT. It is translated as CASSLSSVPTGELFF.

The gene calls are TRBV27 and TRBJ2-7, with TRBD2 as a possible D gene (5 bases). Germline CDR1 and CDR2: MNHEY and SMNVEV (reference sequence). Trimming took 6 bases from V and 0 from J, leaving 12 bases between them. The CDR3 is 14 amino acids. CDR3: CASSSLGSSYEQYF. The CDR3 DNA reads as TGTGCCAGCAGCTCCCTTGGGAGCTCCTACGAGCAGTACTTC.

The rearrangement joins TRBV29-1 to TRBJ2-2; TRBD2 matches 8 bases. The CDR3 is made up of 14 amino acids. From germline, CDR1 is SQVTM and CDR2 ANQGSEA. V trimming: 6 bases; J trimming: 5 bases; junction bases outside the gene matches: 8. CDR3 nucleotides: TGCAGCGTGAAATTAGCGGGAAAGACCGGGGAGCTGTTTTTT. The encoded protein is CSVKLAGKTGELFF.

This chain uses TRBV18 with TRBJ1-2, with unresolved D. Per germline, CDR1 KGHSH and CDR2 LQKENI. The CDR3 totals 17 residues. V was pared by 2 bases and J by 7 bases, with 23 bases between. CDR3 sequence (DNA): TGTGCCAGCTCACCAGGCAGTGAGGGCATGCTGGCATTTGGCTACACCTTC. This gives the protein CASSPGSEGMLAFGYTF.

This rearrangement joins TRBV5-1 to TRBJ2-7; 7 bases agree with TRBD1. In germline, CDR1 is SGHRS, CDR2 YFSETQ. J lost 9 bases, V lost 4 bases, and 16 bases had no gene match. CDR3 length: 15 amino acids. The CDR3 loop is CASSLSTGTDGGQYF. In DNA form, the CDR3 reads TGCGCCAGCAGCCTTTCGACAGGGACGGATGGTGGGCAGTACTTC. Together with reference TRBV5-1 and TRBJ2-7, the CDR3 gives the full variable domain: KAGVTQTPRYLIKTRGQQVTLSCSPISGHRSVSWYQQTPGQGLQFLFEYFSETQRNKGNFPGRFSGRQFSNSRSEMNVSTLELGDSALYLCASSLSTGTDGGQYFGPGTRLTVT.

In the case of this clone: Distinct nucleotide sequences in the sample also encode this CDR3. The DNA for the CDR3 is TGCGCCAGCAGCTTGGAGGGGTCGGGAAGCACAGATACGCAGTATTTT. It yields the protein CASSLEGSGSTDTQYF. The chain is built from TRBV5-1 and TRBJ2-3; D may be TRBD1 or TRBD2 (5 bases each). Germline V gives CDR1 SGHRS, CDR2 YFSETQ. CDR3 length equals 16 residues. The ends were cut back, 0 bases at V and 0 bases at J, with 11 bases in the middle. The whole variable domain, filled in from reference TRBV5-1 and TRBJ2-3, reads KAGVTQTPRYLIKTRGQQVTLSCSPISGHRSVSWYQQTPGQGLQFLFEYFSETQRNKGNFPGRFSGRQFSNSRSEMNVSTLELGDSALYLCASSLEGSGSTDTQYFGPGTRLTVL.

CDR3 sequence reads: CATHMGLGEGKLFF. The CDR3 nucleotides read TGTGCCACTCACATGGGGTTGGGGGAAGGAAAACTGTTTTTT. The chain links TRBV5-4 to TRBJ1-4, with D possibly matching TRBD1 (5 bases). The CDR3 spans 14 residues. CDR1 and CDR2 from the germline V gene are SGHNT and YYREEE (reference sequence). V lost 9 bases and J lost 10, with 22 bases in between.

V usage is TRBV7-9 and J usage is TRBJ2-2, with a possible D match to TRBD2 (6 bases). Germline CDR1 SEHNR, CDR2 FQNEAQ (reference sequence). The CDR3 extends over 14 amino acids. Trimming pared 8 bases from V and 1 base from J, leaving 11 bases between. The CDR3 region is CASDGSLNTGELFF. The CDR3 DNA follows: TGTGCCAGCGACGGGAGTCTGAACACCGGGGAGCTGTTTTTT.

V usage is TRBV2 and J usage is TRBJ2-5; D is unclear. Per germline, CDR1 SNHLY and CDR2 FYNNEI. The V end was cut by 4 bases, the J end by 2 bases, with 11 bases between. CDR3 length: 14 amino acids. For the CDR3, the DNA is TGTGCCAGCAGTGCGGCAAGGTCTCAAGAGACCCAGTACTTC. Its protein is CASSAARSQETQYF.

The chain links TRBV30 to TRBJ2-1; D not certain. Trimming took off 2 bases at V and 5 bases at J, with 7 bases between the two ends. There are 12 residues in the CDR3. Germline lookup yields CDR1 GTSNPN and CDR2 SVGIG (reference sequence). CDR3 residues: CAWSRQNNEQFF. CDR3 DNA sequence: TGTGCCTGGAGTAGGCAGAACAATGAGCAGTTCTTC.

This chain joins TRBV5-1 and TRBJ1-3; 7 bases map to TRBD1. The CDR3 spans 15 residues. Unmatched junction bases numbered 4, after V lost 4 bases and J lost 0 bases. Germline CDR1 reads SGHRS; CDR2 reads YFSETQ. This chain's CDR3 is CASSRQGVSGNTIYF. In DNA form, the CDR3 reads TGCGCCAGCAGCCGCCAGGGGGTCTCTGGAAACACCATATATTTT.

This chain links TRBV7-9 with TRBJ1-3; the D gene is possibly TRBD1 (5 bases). The CDR3 runs to 16 residues. V lost 4 bases and J lost 6, with 19 bases in between. Germline CDR1 SEHNR, CDR2 FQNEAQ (reference sequence). DNA for the CDR3: TGTGCCAGCAGCTCAACCTTCTCCGGGACTGTAAACACCATATATTTT. This sequence encodes CASSSTFSGTVNTIYF.

Regarding this clone: This sequence may be a read error, since a much larger clone differs from it by one base. The rearrangement links TRBV5-1 to TRBJ1-2; tentative D call: TRBD1 (6 bases). The CDR3 loop spans 14 amino acids. Per germline, CDR1 SGHRS and CDR2 YFSETQ. The CDR3 coding sequence is TGCGCCAACAGCCCCCGGGACACCGGCTATGGCTACACCTTC. As protein: CANSPRDTGYGYTF.